This TCR beta chain appears in the sequencing data of a study of spatial heterogeneity in lung cancer. On the study more broadly: The cohort: roughly 72 early-stage, untreated non-small cell lung cancer patients.

As for time point: blood at routine non-recurrence follow-up after resection. Whole RNA, isolated from tumor, nontumor lung or frozen PBMC, was sequenced without prior sorting. Study conclusions and caveats: Detection of ubiquitous tumor TCRs in blood was higher at resection than follow-up.

The sample holds many counts of this clonotype. Its antigen is as yet unknown. TCR cDNA molecules were tagged individually, and each one carried a unique molecular identifier. TCRdb analysed the 5' RACE reads with MiXCR anew, one entry per CDR3 protein. The repertoire holds around 98,000 distinct CDR3 sequences, 15% to 20% seen once, with 21% in the top ten. Germline CDR1 SQVTM, CDR2 ANQGSEA. There are 13 residues in the CDR3. The V and J ends lost 0 bases and 5 bases respectively, with 11 bases between them. The receptor was derived from a male donor with early-stage non-small cell lung cancer. This chain connects TRBV29-1 to TRBJ2-7; a possible D gene is TRBD1 (7 bases). The specimen comprised PBMCs, sampled at follow-up. The CDR3 sequence is CSVEDAGQNEQYF. CDR3 bases: TGCAGCGTTGAAGATGCGGGACAGAACGAGCAGTACTTC.